The 28 T cell receptor beta chains listed next were all sequenced from one sample in a study of blood T cell repertoires in COVID-19. The protocol was immunoSEQ multiplex PCR, while the TCRdb copy is restricted to in-frame clones and leaves out a portion. The data show tens of thousands of clones, with around 85% seen just once and 1.2% held by the top ten. Sequencing used peripheral blood. These receptor sequences come from a man aged 35 to 55 with acute or convalescent COVID-19.

The chain carries TRBV6-5 and TRBJ2-5, with 7 positions matching TRBD1. The CDR3 extends over 15 amino acids. Germline CDR1 MNHEY, CDR2 SVGAGI. With 5 bases clipped from V and 5 bases from J, the junction kept 11 bases outside the gene matches. This chain's CDR3 is CASSKSRQGMETQYF. CDR3 DNA sequence: TGTGCCAGCAGTAAAAGCAGACAGGGTATGGAGACCCAGTACTTC.

V and J are TRBV3-1 (or the pseudogene TRBV3-2) and TRBJ2-7; possibly TRBD2 for D (6 bases). Germline V gene sequence: CDR1 LGHDT, CDR2 YNNKEL (reference sequence). This CDR3 region has 14 residues. With 4 bases removed from V and 2 bases from J, the gap between germline ends came to 12 bases. The CDR3 spells CASSRGGETYEQYF. The CDR3 region has the DNA TGTGCCAGCAGCCGAGGAGGGGAGACCTACGAGCAGTACTTC.

V is TRBV27 and J is TRBJ1-1; a weak D match, TRBD1 (6 bases). V lost 0 bases, J lost 5 bases, and 10 bases lay in between. Germline V lookup: CDR1 MNHEY, CDR2 SMNVEV (reference sequence). This CDR3 contains 14 residues. This chain's CDR3 is CASSLSGGETEAFF. The CDR3 DNA follows: TGTGCCAGCAGTTTATCAGGGGGAGAGACTGAAGCTTTCTTT.

The chain recombines TRBV19 with TRBJ2-7, with 10 bases matching TRBD2. Trimming cost V 3 bases and J 3 bases; bases outside gene matches: 20. The CDR3 runs 20 residues. Germline-derived CDR1 and CDR2 are LNHDA and SQIVND (reference sequence). This chain's CDR3 is CASSMSGGLAGAPRYYEQYF. The CDR3 nucleotides read TGTGCCAGTAGTATGAGTGGGGGTCTAGCGGGGGCCCCCCGCTACTACGAGCAGTACTTC.

The chain uses TRBV19 and TRBJ2-2, with 11 positions matching TRBD1. Germline lookup yields CDR1 LNHDA and CDR2 SQIVND (reference sequence). CDR3 length: 13 amino acids. J was trimmed by 9 bases and V by 8 bases; bases with no gene match: 5. CDR3 coding DNA: TGTGCCAGTGGGACAGGGGGGAGTAGGGAGCTGTTTTTT. Residues: CASGTGGSRELFF.

The J gene is TRBJ2-4, the V gene TRBV4-2; D may be TRBD2 (6 bases). CDR1 is LGHNA, CDR2 YNFKEQ, per germline. V lost 2 bases and J lost 8, with 22 bases in between. This CDR3 region has 17 residues. The DNA for the CDR3 is TGTGCCAGCAGCCAACGACCGGGACTCCCATCATTCGACATTCAGTACTTC. Its translation: CASSQRPGLPSFDIQYF.

V and J are TRBV19 and TRBJ1-2; 8 nucleotides match TRBD1. This CDR3 has 14 residues. V lost 5 bases and J lost 8; bases outside the gene matches: 10. Germline V gene data show CDR1 as LNHDA and CDR2 as SQIVND (reference sequence). CDR3 nucleotides: TGTGCCAGTAGTTGGGATGGACAGGGTGGAGGCTACACCTTC. This gives the protein CASSWDGQGGGYTF.

V gene TRBV9 combines with J gene TRBJ2-3, with 8 nucleotides matching TRBD2. This CDR3 has 15 amino acids. Trimming removed 0 bases from V and 4 bases from J; junction bases left unmatched: 4. Germline V gene sequence: CDR1 SGDLS, CDR2 YYNGEE. CDR3 bases: TGTGCCAGCAGCGTAGTGAGCGGGGGCGCAGATACGCAGTATTTT. Protein sequence: CASSVVSGGADTQYF.

The chain has TRBV5-1 and TRBJ1-1; D is perhaps TRBD1 (5 bases). Trimming took 0 bases from V and 8 from J, leaving 14 bases between them. This CDR3 comprises 14 residues. In germline, CDR1 is SGHRS, CDR2 YFSETQ. Here the CDR3 reads CASSLGGTRKEAFF. CDR3 DNA: TGCGCCAGCAGCTTGGGGGGGACTCGGAAGGAAGCTTTCTTT.

V is TRBV5-6 and J is TRBJ1-2; 9 bases line up with TRBD1. V lost 2 bases to trimming and J lost 6 bases; unmatched junction nucleotides: 2. The CDR3 length is 13 residues. Germline V gives CDR1 SGHDT, CDR2 YYEEEE. CDR3 in amino acids: CASSFRDRDGYTF. The CDR3 coding sequence is TGTGCCAGCAGCTTCCGGGACAGGGATGGCTACACCTTC.

This chain joins TRBV19 and TRBJ1-1; 7 bases align to TRBD1. The length of the CDR3 is 17 residues. CDR1 is LNHDA, CDR2 SQIVND, per germline (reference sequence). V was clipped by 5 bases and J by 1 base; unmatched bases: 13. This CDR3 is CASSPGKDRAKNTEAFF. The CDR3 coding sequence is TGTGCCAGTAGTCCCGGAAAAGACAGGGCCAAGAACACTGAAGCTTTCTTT.

The rearrangement uses TRBV24-1 and TRBJ2-1; D call uncertain. Looked up from germline, CDR1 is KGHDR and CDR2 is SFDVKD. CDR3 size: 15 residues. V lost 5 bases, J lost 0 bases, and 10 bases lay in between. CDR3 region: CATSGQESSYNEQFF. The CDR3 DNA is TGTGCCACCAGTGGCCAAGAGAGCTCCTACAATGAGCAGTTCTTC.

The V call is TRBV13, the J call TRBJ2-5; the D gene is possibly TRBD2 (7 bases). The V end lost 0 bases, the J end lost 2 bases, and 10 bases lay between the germline ends. Germline CDR1 is PRHDT and CDR2 is FYEKMQ (reference sequence). The CDR3 length is 15 residues. CDR3 amino acids: CASSLGRGAQETQYF. Here the CDR3 DNA reads TGTGCCAGCAGCTTAGGCCGGGGGGCGCAAGAGACCCAGTACTTC.

The genes are TRBV4-2 and TRBJ2-1; 13 bases align to TRBD2. Germline-derived CDR1 and CDR2 are LGHNA and YNFKEQ. This CDR3 spans 18 amino acids. With 4 bases clipped from V and 2 bases from J, the junction kept 8 bases outside the gene matches. DNA for the CDR3: TGTGCCAGCAGCCTCCAGACTAGCGGGGGGAATACCTACAATGAGCAGTTCTTC. This codes for CASSLQTSGGNTYNEQFF.

The chain employs TRBV25-1 and TRBJ2-3; TRBD2 agrees at 7 bases. CDR3 length: 16 amino acids. Looked up from germline, CDR1 is MGHDK and CDR2 is SYGVNS. J was trimmed by 0 bases and V by 3 bases; bases with no gene match: 6. In nucleotides, the CDR3 is TGTGCCAGCAGTGAGGTCGCGGGAGTAAGCACAGATACGCAGTATTTT. Protein: CASSEVAGVSTDTQYF.

The chain uses TRBV29-1 and TRBJ1-5, with D maybe TRBD1 (6 bases). This CDR3 comprises 13 residues. V was clipped by 4 bases and J by 6 bases, with 13 bases between them. The germline V gene encodes CDR1 SQVTM and CDR2 ANQGSEA. The CDR3 loop is CSVVGGLGQPQHF. CDR3 coding DNA: TGCAGCGTTGTGGGGGGGCTTGGTCAGCCCCAGCATTTT. Filled out from reference TRBV29-1 and TRBJ1-5, the complete variable domain reads SAVISQKPSRDICQRGTSLTIQCQVDSQVTMMFWYRQQPGQSLTLIATANQGSEATYESGFVIDKFPISRPNLTFSTLTVSNMSPEDSSIYLCSVVGGLGQPQHFGDGTRLSIL.

This clone appeared a single time. The rearrangement joins TRBV11-3 to TRBJ1-3; D perhaps matches TRBD1 (6 bases). Trimming took 2 bases from V and 4 from J, leaving 9 bases between them. The CDR3 runs to 14 residues. Germline CDR1 and CDR2: SGHNT and YENEEA. The CDR3 DNA sequence: TGTGCCAGCAGCTTAAGGACAGAGGGAAACACCATATATTTT. It yields the protein CASSLRTEGNTIYF.

This sequence joins TRBV7-8 and TRBJ1-6, with 8 positions matching TRBD1. Germline CDR1 reads SGHVS; CDR2 reads FQNEAQ. The trim removed 1 base at V and 7 bases at J, leaving 3 bases unmatched. The CDR3 extends over 15 amino acids. In DNA, the CDR3 is TGTGCCAGCAGCTTAGGCCAGGGGGCGAATTCACCCCTCCACTTT. It yields the protein CASSLGQGANSPLHF.

V usage is TRBV30 and J usage is TRBJ1-6; 8 nucleotides agree with TRBD1. V shed 2 bases, J shed 3 bases, and the junction held 9 bases outside the gene matches. The germline CDR1 and CDR2 sequences are GTSNPN and SVGIG (reference sequence). The CDR3 length is 17 residues. CDR3 protein: CAWSFTDRENYNSPLHF. DNA of the CDR3: TGTGCCTGGAGTTTTACGGACAGGGAAAACTATAATTCACCCCTCCACTTT.

This clone appeared a few times. The rearrangement joins TRBV5-4 to TRBJ1-2; weak D call: TRBD1 (6 bases). V was shortened by 0 bases and J by 3 bases, with 15 bases between the two germline ends. Germline-derived CDR1 and CDR2 are SGHNT and YYREEE (reference sequence). This CDR3 contains 16 residues. As DNA, the CDR3 is TGTGCCAGCAGCTTGGAGGGGCGGGGGGCTGACTATGGCTACACCTTC. Translated: CASSLEGRGADYGYTF.

Written as DNA, the CDR3 is TGTGCCAGCAGCTTAAACCGGGGTCACACCGGGGAGCTGTTTTTT. This encodes CASSLNRGHTGELFF. The chain joins TRBV5-8 to TRBJ2-2; D may be TRBD2 (5 bases). The CDR3 has 15 residues. The germline V and J ends were trimmed by 2 bases and 3 bases, with 11 bases remaining between them. Per the germline V gene, CDR1 is SGHTS and CDR2 is YDEGEE.

The chain links TRBV27 to TRBJ1-6; a weak D match, TRBD1 (5 bases). This CDR3 comprises 16 residues. The germline CDR1 and CDR2 sequences are MNHEY and SMNVEV (reference sequence). V was pared by 4 bases and J by 2 bases, with 12 bases between. CDR3 DNA: TGTGCCAGCAGTTCCTCAGGGCGAACCTATAATTCACCCCTCCACTTT. Encoded protein: CASSSSGRTYNSPLHF.

The CDR3 sequence is CASSAGTDLEAFF. DNA of the CDR3: TGCGCCAGCAGCGCAGGGACAGATCTTGAAGCTTTCTTT. V usage is TRBV5-1 and J usage is TRBJ1-1; TRBD1 agrees at 7 bases. Trimming at V came to 4 bases and at J to 7 bases, leaving 7 bases not matched to a gene. CDR1 SGHRS and CDR2 YFSETQ come from the germline V gene. The length of the CDR3 is 13 residues.

This clone was recorded only once. The rearrangement uses TRBV7-3 and TRBJ2-3; 7 bases match TRBD2. Unmatched junction bases numbered 11, after V lost 5 bases and J lost 3 bases. Germline CDR1 SGHTA, CDR2 FQGTGA. The CDR3 has 16 residues. The CDR3 protein is CASSERPGGGTDTQYF. As DNA, the CDR3 is TGTGCCAGCAGCGAACGCCCCGGGGGAGGGACAGATACGCAGTATTTT.

The chain has TRBV5-4 and TRBJ1-2; 7 nucleotides match TRBD1. The germline gives CDR1 SGHNT, CDR2 YYREEE (reference sequence). The CDR3 spans 15 residues. V was pared by 3 bases and J by 8 bases, with 13 bases of the junction left unmatched. CDR3 sequence reads: CASSSALDRALGYTF. For the CDR3, the DNA is TGTGCCAGCAGCTCCGCCCTTGACAGGGCGTTAGGCTACACCTTC.

CDR3: CASSPKTFGNQPQHF. The DNA of the CDR3 is TGTGCCAGCAGCCCAAAGACTTTCGGAAATCAGCCCCAGCATTTT. The chain combines TRBV6-5 with TRBJ1-5; D is unresolved. The CDR3 totals 15 residues. V was cut by 6 bases and J by 4 bases, with 16 bases left in between. The germline V gene encodes CDR1 MNHEY and CDR2 SVGAGI.

The chain links TRBV6-5 to TRBJ2-7; D unresolved. The CDR3 totals 14 residues. Germline V lookup: CDR1 MNHEY, CDR2 SVGAGI. Trimming pared 0 bases from V and 1 base from J, leaving 7 bases between. CDR3 bases: TGTGCCAGCAGTTACTCTTCCGTATCCTACGAGCAGTACTTC. Its protein product is CASSYSSVSYEQYF.

The chain is built from TRBV7-8 and TRBJ1-5; weak D call: TRBD1 (6 bases). Trimming stripped 4 bases from V and 2 bases from J, with 12 bases between. This CDR3 region has 15 residues. Germline CDR1 reads SGHVS; CDR2 reads FQNEAQ. Here the CDR3 reads CASSWTVMGNQPQHF. In DNA form, the CDR3 reads TGTGCCAGCAGCTGGACAGTTATGGGCAATCAGCCCCAGCATTTT.